This T cell receptor beta chain derives from a study of T cells after yellow fever vaccination. For the study at large: Fractions with few cells were prepared using SMART-Seq v4 Ultra Low Input. Findings and limits, study-wide: Post-booster repertoires again held most primary-vaccination clones (about 96% CD4, 75% to 90% CD8).

Comments on this clonotype: What it recognizes is unknown.

TCRdb recomputed calls from the 5' RACE reads with MiXCR, one row per CDR3 protein. Found here are a few hundred thousand distinct CDR3 sequences, 15% to 20% of them singletons; the top ten hold approximately 14%. Per the germline V gene, CDR1 is LGHDT and CDR2 is YNNKEL (reference sequence). CDR3 length: 13 residues. Trimming removed 1 base at V and 9 bases at J, with 10 bases between. The TCR sequence derives from a man in his thirties or forties who received the YFV17D yellow fever vaccine. Sample: PBMCs, taken 15 days after the yellow fever booster vaccination. The V call is TRBV3-1, the J call TRBJ2-1, with unresolved D. DNA of the CDR3: TGTGCCAGCAGCCAAGTCGACTCTGGTGAGCAGTTCTTC. Protein product: CASSQVDSGEQFF.